The 27 T cell receptor beta chains listed next were all sequenced from one sample in a study of spatial heterogeneity in lung cancer (dated by TCRdb to between 2019 and 2020). What this sample's time point label stands for: blood at routine non-recurrence follow-up after resection. The method behind the library was 5' RACE. The instrument given in TCRdb is NextSeq 500. TCRdb handled the public reads itself, with Q25 trimming in fastp and clone calling in MiXCR, and kept productive beta chains. Duplicate CDR3 protein sequences are folded into a single record with the most common DNA and genes. The sample table holds about 43,000 distinct CDR3 sequences, of which about 22% were seen once. The ten top clones hold roughly 6.5% of the sample. Specimen: PBMCs, collected at follow-up. The receptor set was obtained from a female donor with early-stage non-small cell lung cancer.

The V and J genes are TRBV20-1 and TRBJ1-3; D unclear. Trimming left V 6 bases short and J 0 bases short, with 3 bases between. Germline V gene lookup returns CDR1 DFQATT and CDR2 SNEGSKA (reference sequence). The CDR3 runs 11 residues. The CDR3 protein is CSASSGNTIYF. The CDR3 nucleotides are TGCAGTGCGAGCTCTGGAAACACCATATATTTT.

A note on this clonotype: The junction differs from germline at one of its ends, possibly a read error. J is TRBJ2-5 and V is TRBV4-1, with D perhaps TRBD1 or TRBD2 (6 bases each). The CDR3 length is 18 residues. CDR1 is MGHRA, CDR2 YSYEKL, per germline. In DNA form, the CDR3 reads TGCGCCAGCAGCCAAGCTCCGCGCGGCCAGGGGAGGCAAGAGAACCAGTACTTC. Translated: CASSQAPRGQGRQENQYF.

There are a few counts of this clonotype. The chain links TRBV12-3 or TRBV12-4 to TRBJ2-1; TRBD2 is a possible D gene (5 bases). V dropped 1 base and J dropped 6 bases, with 16 bases sitting between them. The CDR3 has 16 amino acids. CDR3 sequence reads: CASSLVSKSGRNEQFF. The CDR3, as DNA: TGTGCCAGCAGTTTAGTCTCGAAAAGCGGACGCAATGAGCAGTTCTTC.

This clonotype was seen repeatedly, ten times or more. The rearrangement links TRBV5-1 to TRBJ2-4; no clear D gene. CDR3 size: 12 residues. CDR1 and CDR2 from the germline V gene are SGHRS and YFSETQ. Trimming cost V 0 bases and J 9 bases, with 7 bases left between them. The chain's CDR3 is CASSLDFGIQYF. In DNA form, the CDR3 reads TGCGCCAGCAGCTTGGACTTTGGCATTCAGTACTTC.

This clonotype has more than one count but fewer than ten. The chain links TRBV7-9 to TRBJ1-2; no firm D call. Trimming shortened V by 1 base and J by 5 bases, and 11 bases separated the two germline ends. This CDR3 comprises 14 residues. CDR1 is SEHNR, CDR2 FQNEAQ, per germline (reference sequence). This chain's CDR3 is CASSLDPGIYGYTF. DNA of the CDR3: TGTGCCAGCAGCTTAGATCCCGGAATTTATGGCTACACCTTC.

This clonotype was recorded a few times. The chain links TRBV10-2 to TRBJ2-4; the D gene is possibly TRBD1 (6 bases). This CDR3 has 13 residues. Deletions cut 7 bases from V and 7 bases from J, with 14 bases between. The V gene's germline CDR1 is WSHSY and CDR2 SAAADI. The CDR3 sequence: CASMVERGNIQYF. The CDR3 DNA reads as TGCGCCAGCATGGTCGAAAGGGGGAACATTCAGTACTTC.

In this sample, this clonotype turned up many times. This sequence joins TRBV9 and TRBJ2-6, with D perhaps given as TRBD1 or TRBD2 (5 bases each). CDR3 size: 14 residues. V shed 5 bases and J shed 12 bases, with 18 bases lying between them. Germline loops: CDR1 SGDLS, CDR2 YYNGEE. The CDR3 reads CASRGRDLGSVLTF. The CDR3 region has the DNA TGTGCCAGCAGGGGCAGGGACCTTGGTAGCGTCCTGACTTTC. Filled out from reference TRBV9 and TRBJ2-6, the complete variable domain reads DSGVTQTPKHLITATGQRVTLRCSPRSGDLSVYWYQQSLDQGLQFLIQYYNGEERAKGNILERFSAQQFPDLHSELNLSSLELGDSALYFCASRGRDLGSVLTFGAGSRLTVL.

This rearrangement joins TRBV20-1 to TRBJ2-7; 10 positions agree with TRBD2. Trimming took 6 bases from V and 4 from J; bases not matched to a gene: 9. CDR3 length: 14 amino acids. Per the germline V gene, CDR1 is DFQATT and CDR2 is SNEGSKA (reference sequence). CDR3 bases: TGCAGTGCCCCGACCGGGACTAGCGTTTACGAGCAGTACTTC. Amino acids: CSAPTGTSVYEQYF.

The rearrangement links TRBV29-1 to TRBJ2-3; D is ambiguous. The germline V gene encodes CDR1 SQVTM and CDR2 ANQGSEA. Trimming removed 1 base from V and 2 bases from J, with 10 bases in between. The CDR3 is made up of 14 amino acids. Written as DNA, the CDR3 is TGCAGCGTTGAAGTAGGCAGATCCACAGATACGCAGTATTTT. Residues: CSVEVGRSTDTQYF.

In the case of this clonotype: At one end the junction does not follow the germline gene, possibly because of a read error. CDR3 bases: TGTGCCAGCAGCCCCCGGTCTGACGCTTTCTTT. It yields the protein CASSPRSDAFF. V and J are TRBV7-9 and TRBJ1-1; D gene uncertain. The CDR3 sequence is 11 residues long. CDR1 and CDR2 from the germline V gene are SEHNR and FQNEAQ (reference sequence).

The rearrangement links TRBV29-1 to TRBJ2-3; D is perhaps TRBD2 (5 bases). Germline lookup yields CDR1 SQVTM and CDR2 ANQGSEA. The V end lost 1 base, the J end lost 2 bases, and 10 bases lay between the germline ends. The CDR3 contains 14 residues. CDR3 protein: CSVEGRINTDTQYF. CDR3 DNA sequence: TGCAGCGTTGAAGGGAGGATCAACACAGATACGCAGTATTTT.

The sample holds a few counts of this clonotype. The chain employs TRBV19 and TRBJ2-7, with no clear D. This CDR3 has 13 residues. From germline, CDR1 is LNHDA and CDR2 SQIVND (reference sequence). Trimming removed 7 bases from V and 2 bases from J, with 12 bases in between. CDR3 region: CASIPYYAYEQYF. As DNA, the CDR3 is TGTGCCAGTATCCCTTATTATGCCTACGAGCAGTACTTC.

The sample holds many counts of this clonotype. The rearrangement uses TRBV5-1 and TRBJ2-2; D uncertain. CDR3 size: 15 residues. The germline CDR1 and CDR2 sequences are SGHRS and YFSETQ. V lost 4 bases and J 0 bases, leaving 10 bases between the germline ends. The CDR3 loop is CASSVDASNTGELFF. Here the CDR3 DNA reads TGCGCCAGCAGCGTGGACGCTTCGAACACCGGGGAGCTGTTTTTT.

In its sample, this clonotype was seen many times. This chain links TRBV3-1 with TRBJ1-5; D is unresolved. Per the germline V gene, CDR1 is LGHDT and CDR2 is YNNKEL (reference sequence). The CDR3 is 15 amino acids. Trimming cost V 0 bases and J 2 bases, with 8 bases left between them. The CDR3, as DNA: TGTGCCAGCAGCCAAGACATCGGTGGCAATCAGCCCCAGCATTTT. Its translation: CASSQDIGGNQPQHF.

This clonotype came up a few times. In nucleotides, the CDR3 is TGCAGCGCGGACAGGTCGGGCTACAATGAGCAGTTCTTC. It encodes CSADRSGYNEQFF. The rearrangement links TRBV29-1 to TRBJ2-1, with 7 nucleotides matching TRBD1. Germline CDR1 reads SQVTM; CDR2 reads ANQGSEA. This CDR3 is built from 13 residues. Trimming removed 7 bases from V and 3 bases from J; junction bases left unmatched: 6.

The chain uses TRBV11-2 and TRBJ2-2, with D unclear. Germline loops: CDR1 SGHAT, CDR2 FQNNGV. This CDR3 region has 16 residues. V shed 5 bases and J shed 0 bases, with 13 bases lying between them. This chain's CDR3 is CASSRTRVSNTGELFF. The CDR3, as DNA: TGTGCCAGCAGCCGAACTCGGGTTTCGAACACCGGGGAGCTGTTTTTT. Based on the CDR3 plus reference TRBV11-2 and TRBJ2-2, the full variable domain is EAGVAQSPRYKIIEKRQSVAFWCNPISGHATLYWYQQILGQGPKLLIQFQNNGVVDDSQLPKDRFSAERLKGVDSTLKIQPAKLEDSAVYLCASSRTRVSNTGELFFGEGSRLTVL.

A few counts support this clonotype. The chain combines TRBV7-9 with TRBJ2-3, with 9 nucleotides matching TRBD1. Germline CDR1 and CDR2: SEHNR and FQNEAQ (reference sequence). CDR3 length: 15 residues. The trim removed 6 bases at V and 0 bases at J, leaving 4 bases unmatched. CDR3 nucleotides: TGTGCCAGCAGTCCCGGGACAGGGAGCACAGATACGCAGTATTTT. It yields the protein CASSPGTGSTDTQYF.

The sample holds a few counts of this clonotype. This chain connects TRBV11-1 to TRBJ2-1; tentatively, D is TRBD1 or TRBD2 (5 bases each). The CDR3 spans 20 residues. Trimming left V 2 bases short and J 0 bases short, with 23 bases between. Germline V gene lookup returns CDR1 SGHAT and CDR2 FQDESV (reference sequence). The CDR3: CASSLRSGQRYRSSYNEQFF. The CDR3 DNA follows: TGTGCCAGCAGCTTAAGGTCGGGGCAGAGATATCGGAGCTCCTACAATGAGCAGTTCTTC.

This clonotype was seen more than once but under ten times. The chain joins TRBV19 to TRBJ1-3, with D possibly matching TRBD1 (6 bases). V lost 5 bases to trimming and J lost 2 bases, with 16 bases between them. Germline-derived CDR1 and CDR2 are LNHDA and SQIVND (reference sequence). This CDR3 is built from 16 residues. CDR3 bases: TGTGCCAGTAGTCCGGAACAGGGAGGAGCTGGAAACACCATATATTTT. Its translation: CASSPEQGGAGNTIYF.

The chain joins TRBV30 to TRBJ1-5; D might be TRBD1 (5 bases). The CDR3 contains 14 residues. CDR1 and CDR2 from the germline V gene are GTSNPN and SVGIG (reference sequence). V was pared by 3 bases and J by 4 bases, with 13 bases between. The DNA of the CDR3 is TGTGCCTGGAGAGGGCCAGGGAGAAATCAGCCCCAGCATTTT. Amino acid sequence: CAWRGPGRNQPQHF.

The chain employs TRBV6-5 and TRBJ1-1; D perhaps matches TRBD1 (5 bases). The ends were cut back, 5 bases at V and 4 bases at J, with 20 bases in the middle. This CDR3 is 16 amino acids long. In germline, CDR1 is MNHEY, CDR2 SVGAGI. CDR3 nucleotides: TGTGCCAGCAGTAGAACTGTCGGGGGTTCGAGCACTGAAGCTTTCTTT. Its translation: CASSRTVGGSSTEAFF.

This clonotype rates as medium-sized (0.01 to 0.1%). This chain joins TRBV29-1 and TRBJ2-6; D is uncertain. The germline gives CDR1 SQVTM, CDR2 ANQGSEA. The CDR3 length is 13 residues. V dropped 3 bases and J dropped 0 bases, with 3 bases sitting between them. The CDR3 loop reads CSVDLSGANVLTF. The CDR3 DNA reads TGCAGCGTTGACCTCTCTGGGGCCAACGTCCTGACTTTC.

This clonotype was observed a few times. The V gene is TRBV5-1, the J gene TRBJ2-1; D might be TRBD1 or TRBD2, each matching 5 bases. With 1 base removed from V and 6 bases from J, the gap between germline ends came to 11 bases. The CDR3 is made up of 14 amino acids. Germline V lookup: CDR1 SGHRS, CDR2 YFSETQ. This chain's CDR3 is CASSLPGTPNEQFF. The CDR3 DNA is TGCGCCAGCAGCTTGCCGGGGACCCCCAATGAGCAGTTCTTC.

The chain has TRBV7-6 and TRBJ1-4; D is unclear. V shed 4 bases and J shed 11 bases, with 11 bases lying between them. Germline CDR1 and CDR2: SGHVS and FNYEAQ. This CDR3 spans 12 amino acids. CDR3 bases: TGTGCCAGCAGCTCCCCTCTGGGGAAACTGTTTTTT. Its protein is CASSSPLGKLFF. Looking up the rest from reference TRBV7-6 and TRBJ1-4 gives the full variable domain: GAGVSQSPRYKVTKRGQDVALRCDPISGHVSLYWYRQALGQGPEFLTYFNYEAQQDKSGLPNDRFSAERPEGSISTLTIQRTEQRDSAMYRCASSSPLGKLFFGSGTQLSVL.

The V call is TRBV3-1, the J call TRBJ2-3, with D maybe TRBD1 (5 bases). Germline CDR1 reads LGHDT; CDR2 reads YNNKEL (reference sequence). V was shortened by 1 base and J by 8 bases, with 10 bases between the two germline ends. This CDR3 is built from 13 residues. The CDR3 loop reads CASSQVMGRTQYF. The CDR3 nucleotides read TGTGCCAGCAGCCAAGTCATGGGGCGTACGCAGTATTTT.

Worth noting for this clonotype: A read error may produce the germline difference seen at one junction end. The chain employs TRBV7-2 and TRBJ2-4, with TRBD1 matching over 8 bases. Looked up from germline, CDR1 is SGHTA and CDR2 is FQGNSA. This CDR3 spans 11 amino acids. The CDR3 here is CASSLTGTGSF. DNA of the CDR3: TGTGCCAGCAGCTTAACCGGGACAGGATCGTTC. Supplemented by reference TRBV7-2 and TRBJ2-4, the full variable domain reads GAGVSQSPSNKVTEKGKDVELRCDPISGHTALYWYRQSLGQGLEFLIYFQGNSAPDKSGLPSDRFSAERTGGSVSTLTIQRTQQEDSAVYLCASSLTGTGSFGAGTRLSVL.

This clonotype occurred a few times. The chain links TRBV7-9 to TRBJ2-4; TRBD2 might be the D (5 bases). Per the germline V gene, CDR1 is SEHNR and CDR2 is FQNEAQ (reference sequence). V was pared by 1 base and J by 6 bases, with 10 bases between. This CDR3 spans 14 amino acids. In DNA form, the CDR3 reads TGTGCCAGCAGCTTAGGGGAGACGAGAAACATTCAGTACTTC. Translated, it gives CASSLGETRNIQYF.